The sequence of this T cell receptor (beta chain) was determined in a study of T cell responses to AZD1222 COVID-19 vaccine. Study overall: Pooled in the analysis were second doses at about 4 or about 12 weeks.

Points on this clone: Its antigen is unidentified.

Whole-study results and caveats: The reported proportion of spike-specific TCRs targeting unmutated variant regions was nearly half. Clonal diversity was possibly underestimated, and the donors were mostly white British, with more females. Seropositive status at baseline applied to only 5 to 7 AZD1222 recipients.

Looked up from germline, CDR1 is KGHSH and CDR2 is LQKENI. Between the trimmed V and J ends, which lost 6 bases and 3 bases, there was a span of 12 bases. The CDR3 extends over 13 amino acids. Measured with immunoSEQ multiplex PCR; TCRdb has only the in-frame clones, and not every one. The profile shows more than 110,000 clones, approximately 89% of them singletons. The sequenced sample was peripheral blood, obtained on day 0 of AZD1222 vaccination. The receptor comes from an adult in good health. The chain uses TRBV18 and TRBJ2-7; D may be TRBD1 (5 bases). CDR3 DNA: TGTGCCAGCTCGACAGACATCATCTACGAGCAGTACTTC. It is translated as CASSTDIIYEQYF.